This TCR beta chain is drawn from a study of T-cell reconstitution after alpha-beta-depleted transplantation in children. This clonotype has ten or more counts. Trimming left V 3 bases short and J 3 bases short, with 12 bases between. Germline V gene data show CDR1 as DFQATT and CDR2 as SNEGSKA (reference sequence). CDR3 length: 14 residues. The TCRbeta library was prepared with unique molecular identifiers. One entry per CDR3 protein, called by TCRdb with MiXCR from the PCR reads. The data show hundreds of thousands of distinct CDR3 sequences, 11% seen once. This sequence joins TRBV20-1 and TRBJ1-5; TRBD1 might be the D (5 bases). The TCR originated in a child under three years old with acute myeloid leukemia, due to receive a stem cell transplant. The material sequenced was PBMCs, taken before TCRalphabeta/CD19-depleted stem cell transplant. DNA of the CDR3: TGCAGTGCTAGCCCCGGACACCCCAATCAGCCCCAGCATTTT. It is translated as CSASPGHPNQPQHF.